This T cell receptor beta chain came from a study of blood T cell repertoires in COVID-19. Enrolled through a virtual design, the participants were between 18 and 89 years of age and came from roughly 22 US areas. Donors in Cohort 3 counted as recovered after two negative PCRs, clearance, or symptom resolution. Germline CDR1 is MNHEY and CDR2 is SVGAGI. The CDR3 extends over 14 amino acids. Deletions cut 6 bases from V and 10 bases from J, with 16 bases between. Source study methods: The assay estimated nucleated cells by amplifying reference gene primers. Here immunoSEQ multiplex PCR was the method, and the copy in TCRdb shows in-frame clones only, minus some. That table furnishes V, J and clone size, whereas the DNA furnished D and trimming. The sample holds around 300,000 clones; 88% are singletons and the top ten take 0.75% to 1%.

The sequence was collected from a woman aged 25 to 39 who had recovered from COVID-19. Sequencing used PBMCs or T cells enriched from blood (not recorded which). V and J are TRBV6-5 and TRBJ1-6; no firm D call. CDR3 amino acids: CASSLAREGSPLHF. CDR3 sequence (DNA): TGTGCCAGCAGCCTCGCTAGGGAGGGATCACCCCTCCACTTT.